This T cell receptor (beta chain) emerged from a study of CD8 T cells in Susac syndrome. After extraction with the RNeasy kit, roughly 0.5 to 1 ug of the RNA was reverse transcribed using random hexamers. Amplification of the TCR beta CDR3 was carried out by immunoSEQ multiplex PCR, which spanned a total of 54 Vbeta and 13 Jbeta segments. TCRdb re-called the immunoSEQ multiplex PCR reads with MiXCR, one entry per CDR3 protein. The sample carries around 150,000 distinct CDR3 sequences, 90% to 95% recorded once. V lost 6 bases to trimming and J lost 5 bases, with 5 bases between them. Germline V gene sequence: CDR1 SGHRS, CDR2 YFSETQ. The CDR3 covers 10 residues. In blood CD8+ and CD4+ T cells, TCR beta underwent sequencing. Healthy donors were controls matched for age and sex. TEMRA cells were enriched by FACS, while CD8+ and CD4+ T cells were obtained through a negative isolation that was performed magnetically.

The source material was CD8+ T cells from PBMCs. The TCR sequence derives from a human donor in good health. The rearrangement uses TRBV5-1 and TRBJ1-2; no reliable D call. The CDR3 DNA reads as TGCGCCAGCATCGGTTATGGCTACACCTTC. This gives the protein CASIGYGYTF. The full variable domain, rest sourced from reference TRBV5-1 and TRBJ1-2, is KAGVTQTPRYLIKTRGQQVTLSCSPISGHRSVSWYQQTPGQGLQFLFEYFSETQRNKGNFPGRFSGRQFSNSRSEMNVSTLELGDSALYLCASIGYGYTFGSGTRLTVV.